What follows is one TCR beta chain and its context. Its antigen is not identified. TCRdb called the reads again in MiXCR, with one record for every CDR3 protein. This repertoire shows roughly 120,000 distinct CDR3 sequences, 30% to 35% found once; its top ten account for approximately 41%. The sample comes from a study of T cell repertoires in cytomegalovirus infection. Germline V gene data show CDR1 as SEHNR and CDR2 as FQNEAQ (reference sequence). This CDR3 region has 13 residues. V dropped 2 bases and J dropped 4 bases, with 9 bases sitting between them. This clonotype was sampled from a human donor in good health (CMV status not recorded). Some clones in this sample may be carry-over from other donors' samples. V is TRBV7-9 and J is TRBJ2-7; D ambiguous. The material sequenced was CD8+ T cells from cultured PBMCs, taken from culture after CMV antigen stimulation. The CDR3 DNA sequence: TGTGCCAGCAGCTTACCGATGGGATACGAGCAGTACTTC. It specifies CASSLPMGYEQYF.